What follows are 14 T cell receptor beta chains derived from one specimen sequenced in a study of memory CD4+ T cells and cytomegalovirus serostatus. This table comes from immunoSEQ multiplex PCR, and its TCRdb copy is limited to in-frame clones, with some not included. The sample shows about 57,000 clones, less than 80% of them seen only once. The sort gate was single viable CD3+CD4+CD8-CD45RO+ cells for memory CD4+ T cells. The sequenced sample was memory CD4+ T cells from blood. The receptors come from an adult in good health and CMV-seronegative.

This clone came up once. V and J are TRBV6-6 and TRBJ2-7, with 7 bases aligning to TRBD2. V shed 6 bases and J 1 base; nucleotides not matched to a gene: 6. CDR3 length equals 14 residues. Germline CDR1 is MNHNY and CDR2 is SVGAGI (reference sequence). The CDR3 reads CASRAPGRSYEQYF. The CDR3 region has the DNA TGTGCCAGCAGGGCTCCCGGGAGGTCCTACGAGCAGTACTTC.

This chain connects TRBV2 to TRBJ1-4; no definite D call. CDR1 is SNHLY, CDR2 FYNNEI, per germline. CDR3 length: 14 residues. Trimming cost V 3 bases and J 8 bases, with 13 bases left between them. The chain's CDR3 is CASSDGGLLEKLFF. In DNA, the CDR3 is TGTGCCAGCAGTGATGGTGGCCTTTTAGAAAAACTGTTTTTT.

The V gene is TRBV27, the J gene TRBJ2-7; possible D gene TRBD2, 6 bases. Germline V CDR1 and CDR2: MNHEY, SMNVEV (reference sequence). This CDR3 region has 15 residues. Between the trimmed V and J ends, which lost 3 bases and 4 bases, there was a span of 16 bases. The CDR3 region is CASSFRPYAGYEQYF. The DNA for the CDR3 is TGTGCCAGCAGTTTTCGTCCCTACGCGGGATACGAGCAGTACTTC.

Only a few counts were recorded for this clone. The DNA of the CDR3 is TGTGCCAGCAGCTTTACCGGTGATCAGCCCCAGCATTTT. It encodes CASSFTGDQPQHF. The V and J genes are TRBV5-6 and TRBJ1-5; no definite D call. The V end was cut by 2 bases, the J end by 5 bases, with 8 bases between. From germline, CDR1 is SGHDT and CDR2 YYEEEE. The CDR3 runs 13 residues.

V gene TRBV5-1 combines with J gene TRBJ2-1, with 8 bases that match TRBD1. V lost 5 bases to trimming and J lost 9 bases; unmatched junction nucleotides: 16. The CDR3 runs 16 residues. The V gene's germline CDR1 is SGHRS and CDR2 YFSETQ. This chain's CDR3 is CASRSSPGTGSGEQFF. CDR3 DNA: TGCGCCAGCAGATCCTCCCCCGGGACAGGAAGCGGTGAGCAGTTCTTC.

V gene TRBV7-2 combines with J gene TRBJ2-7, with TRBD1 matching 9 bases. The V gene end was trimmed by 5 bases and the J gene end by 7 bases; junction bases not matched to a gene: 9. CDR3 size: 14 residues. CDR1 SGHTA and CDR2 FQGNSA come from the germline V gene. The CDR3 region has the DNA TGTGCCAGCAGCCGCCGACAGGGGGTAGATGAGCAGTACTTC. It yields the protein CASSRRQGVDEQYF.

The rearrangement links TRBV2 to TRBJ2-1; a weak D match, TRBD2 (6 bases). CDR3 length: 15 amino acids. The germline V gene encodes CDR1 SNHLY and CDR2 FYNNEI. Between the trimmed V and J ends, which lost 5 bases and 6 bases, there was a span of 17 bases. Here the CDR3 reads CASSPRDFPRNEQFF. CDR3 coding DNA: TGTGCCAGCAGTCCCCGGGACTTCCCGCGCAATGAGCAGTTCTTC.

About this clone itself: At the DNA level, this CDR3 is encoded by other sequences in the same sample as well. CDR3 region: CASSADRSQETQYF. The CDR3 nucleotides read TGTGCCAGCAGCGCCGACAGGAGCCAAGAGACCCAGTACTTC. The chain recombines TRBV2 with TRBJ2-5, with D perhaps matching TRBD1 (6 bases). Germline loops: CDR1 SNHLY, CDR2 FYNNEI. The CDR3 runs 14 residues. Trimming stripped 6 bases from V and 1 base from J, with 12 bases between.

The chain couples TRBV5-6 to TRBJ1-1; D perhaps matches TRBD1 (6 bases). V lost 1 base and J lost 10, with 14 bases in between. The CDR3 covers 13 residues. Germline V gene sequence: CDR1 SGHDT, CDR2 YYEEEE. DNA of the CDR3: TGTGCCAGCAGCTTGACCCCAGGAGGGGGAGCTTTCTTT. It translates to CASSLTPGGGAFF.

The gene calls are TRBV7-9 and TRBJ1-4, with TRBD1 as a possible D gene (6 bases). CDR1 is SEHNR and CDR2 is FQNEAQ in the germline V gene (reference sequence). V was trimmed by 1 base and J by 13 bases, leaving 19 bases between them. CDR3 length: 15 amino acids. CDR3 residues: CASSLEGTSGSTLFF. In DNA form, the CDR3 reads TGTGCCAGCAGCTTAGAAGGGACATCAGGTAGTACACTGTTTTTT.

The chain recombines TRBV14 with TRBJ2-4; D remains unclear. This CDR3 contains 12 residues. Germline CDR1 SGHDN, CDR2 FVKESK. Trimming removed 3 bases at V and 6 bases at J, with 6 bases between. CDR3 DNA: TGTGCCAGCAGCCATTCGGGAAACATTCAGTACTTC. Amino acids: CASSHSGNIQYF.

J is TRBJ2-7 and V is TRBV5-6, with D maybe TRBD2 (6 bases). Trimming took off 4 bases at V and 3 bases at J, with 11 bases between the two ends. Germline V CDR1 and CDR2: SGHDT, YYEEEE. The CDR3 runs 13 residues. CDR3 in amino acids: CASSTRRGYEQYF. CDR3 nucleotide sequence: TGTGCCAGCAGCACCCGGCGGGGCTACGAGCAGTACTTC.

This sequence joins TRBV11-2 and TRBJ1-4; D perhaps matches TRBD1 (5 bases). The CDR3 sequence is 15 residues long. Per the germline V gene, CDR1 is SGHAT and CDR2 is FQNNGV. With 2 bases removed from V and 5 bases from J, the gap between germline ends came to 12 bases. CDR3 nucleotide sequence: TGTGCCAGCAGCTTACAGGGCGATTCGAATGAAAAACTGTTTTTT. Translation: CASSLQGDSNEKLFF.

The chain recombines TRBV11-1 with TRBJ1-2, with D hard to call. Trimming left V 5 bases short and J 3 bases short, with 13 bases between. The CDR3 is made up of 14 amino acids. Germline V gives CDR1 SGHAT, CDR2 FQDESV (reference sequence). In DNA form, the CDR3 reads TGTGCCAGCAGCCCGGGCCCCGGGGACTATGGCTACACCTTC. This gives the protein CASSPGPGDYGYTF.